This TCR beta chain emerged from a study of T cell repertoires in cytomegalovirus infection. This clonotype was detected a few times. The antigen is undetermined. This CDR3 comprises 15 residues. Trimming stripped 3 bases from V and 7 bases from J, with 15 bases between. Germline V gene data show CDR1 as ENHRY and CDR2 as SYGVKD. Study-wide findings and caveats: HLA-C-restricted CMV-specific TCR beta clonotypes were dominant in the ex vivo response.

From the reads, TCRdb called clonotypes with MiXCR, one entry per CDR3 protein. In the table there are 490,000 or so distinct CDR3 sequences, around 11% of which are singletons. The material sequenced was PBMCs. The chain has TRBV10-3 and TRBJ2-2; D perhaps matches TRBD1 (6 bases). The clonotype comes from a human donor in good health (CMV status not recorded). Some clones in this sample may be carry-over from other donors' samples. The CDR3 coding sequence is TGTGCCATCAGTGATTGGGCAGGGGAGAACGGGGAGCTGTTTTTT. Residues: CAISDWAGENGELFF.